The 28 T cell receptor beta chains given below trace back to one sample, sequenced in a study of identical twins. TCRdb reanalysed the 5' RACE reads using MiXCR and keeps one entry per CDR3 protein. The table includes 650,000 to 750,000 distinct CDR3 sequences, approximately 21% detected once. A further study also used this sample, focusing on T cells expressing NK-cell markers.

Sequenced input: PBMCs. Every receptor here comes from a young woman in good health.

This clonotype has only a few counts. V gene TRBV20-1 combines with J gene TRBJ2-3, with TRBD1 identical over 8 bases. The CDR3 is 13 residues long. Germline V lookup: CDR1 DFQATT, CDR2 SNEGSKA (reference sequence). J lost 6 bases, V lost 2 bases, and 4 bases had no gene match. The CDR3 DNA reads TGCAGTGCTAGAAGCAGGGGGCCCGATACGCAGTATTTT. This gives the protein CSARSRGPDTQYF.

The chain carries TRBV20-1 and TRBJ2-1; 7 bases match TRBD2. Germline CDR1 DFQATT, CDR2 SNEGSKA (reference sequence). V dropped 1 base and J dropped 8; count of bases not matched to a gene: 8. The CDR3 runs 14 residues. In nucleotides, the CDR3 is TGCAGTGCTAGAGGCGGGAGTGGTCTCTATGAGCAGTTCTTC. Translated: CSARGGSGLYEQFF.

The chain couples TRBV5-6 to TRBJ1-1, with 7 positions matching TRBD1. Germline CDR1 is SGHDT and CDR2 is YYEEEE. The CDR3 covers 15 residues. V was clipped by 2 bases and J by 3 bases; unmatched bases: 7. CDR3 sequence reads: CASSLGGLADTEAFF. CDR3 nucleotides: TGTGCCAGCAGCTTAGGGGGCTTAGCGGACACTGAAGCTTTCTTT.

The chain carries TRBV6-1 and TRBJ2-1; TRBD2 matches at 7 bases. Germline values: CDR1 MNHNS, CDR2 SASEGT. Losses at the gene ends were 6 bases for V and 2 bases for J; bases not matched to a gene: 7. The CDR3 runs 15 residues. The CDR3 region is CASRRLAETYNEQFF. CDR3 nucleotide sequence: TGTGCCAGCAGGCGACTAGCTGAGACCTACAATGAGCAGTTCTTC.

This clonotype was observed a handful of times. This chain uses TRBV5-1 with TRBJ2-3, with TRBD2 as a possible D gene (6 bases). The V gene's germline CDR1 is SGHRS and CDR2 YFSETQ. Trimming stripped 0 bases from V and 1 base from J, with 15 bases between. CDR3 length: 17 residues. This CDR3 is CASSLASSSEGTDTQYF. CDR3 in DNA: TGCGCCAGCAGCTTGGCCAGTTCTAGCGAAGGCACAGATACGCAGTATTTT.

In its sample, this clonotype was seen a few times. The chain has TRBV11-3 and TRBJ2-1; tentatively, D is TRBD1 (6 bases). CDR1 SGHNT and CDR2 YENEEA come from the germline V gene. V lost 5 bases, J lost 7 bases, and 18 bases lay in between. The CDR3 extends over 15 amino acids. The CDR3 nucleotides are TGTGCCAGCAGCCCGTTAGGACAGAACCTAAATGAGCAGTTCTTC. It is translated as CASSPLGQNLNEQFF.

The chain carries TRBV3-1 and TRBJ2-4; D is undetermined. Germline V gene data show CDR1 as LGHDT and CDR2 as YNNKEL (reference sequence). This CDR3 region has 12 residues. The ends were cut back, 2 bases at V and 5 bases at J, with 4 bases in the middle. This CDR3 reads CASSQNENIQYF. CDR3 DNA: TGTGCCAGCAGCCAAAACGAAAACATTCAGTACTTC.

V usage is TRBV20-1 and J usage is TRBJ1-4; maybe TRBD1 (5 bases). The V gene's germline CDR1 is DFQATT and CDR2 SNEGSKA (reference sequence). This CDR3 region has 13 residues. Trimming removed 6 bases at V and 6 bases at J, with 14 bases between. The CDR3 reads CSAGVARHEKLFF. In DNA, the CDR3 is TGCAGTGCGGGGGTAGCTCGGCATGAAAAACTGTTTTTT.

As concerns this clonotype: A much larger clone differs from this one at a single base, so this may be a read error. The chain joins TRBV7-3 to TRBJ2-3; D gene uncertain. CDR3 length equals 15 residues. V was trimmed by 2 bases and J by 5 bases, leaving 14 bases between them. CDR1 is SGHTA and CDR2 is FQGTGA in the germline V gene. The CDR3 spells CASSLGALDGDTQYF. CDR3 nucleotides: TGTGCCAGCAGCTTAGGCGCCCTAGACGGAGATACGCAGTATTTT.

The V and J genes are TRBV6-5 and TRBJ2-7; 11 positions match TRBD2. CDR3 length equals 17 residues. The germline V gene encodes CDR1 MNHEY and CDR2 SVGAGI. Trimming removed 0 bases from V and 2 bases from J; junction bases left unmatched: 6. CDR3 DNA: TGTGCCAGCAGTTACTCTAGCGGGAGGGGGGGGGCCTACGAGCAGTACTTC. Translated: CASSYSSGRGGAYEQYF.

J is TRBJ2-1 and V is TRBV9; 9 nucleotides match TRBD2. CDR3 length: 20 amino acids. CDR1 is SGDLS and CDR2 is YYNGEE in the germline V gene. V dropped 4 bases and J dropped 3; count of bases not matched to a gene: 20. The CDR3 bases are TGTGCCAGCAGCCCTTTCCCGGGGGATCTAGCGGGGAGCCTCTACAATGAGCAGTTCTTC. Protein sequence: CASSPFPGDLAGSLYNEQFF.

This clonotype was seen more than once but under ten times. The rearrangement joins TRBV29-1 to TRBJ2-3; D uncertain. V shed 7 bases and J shed 11 bases, with 7 bases lying between them. Per germline, CDR1 SQVTM and CDR2 ANQGSEA. This CDR3 comprises 8 residues. The DNA for the CDR3 is TGCAGCGCCCCGGGGCAGTATTTT. This translates into CSAPGQYF.

The chain is built from TRBV6-1 and TRBJ2-7, with 7 bases that match TRBD2. Trimming cost V 11 bases and J 0 bases; bases outside gene matches: 10. The CDR3 loop spans 14 amino acids. Germline V gene data show CDR1 as MNHNS and CDR2 as SASEGT. In DNA form, the CDR3 reads TGTGCCGCAAGTAGAGGCGGGAGCTCCTACGAGCAGTACTTC. Residues: CAASRGGSSYEQYF.

At least ten counts were recorded for this clonotype. The chain couples TRBV2 to TRBJ2-4; 10 bases align to TRBD1. This CDR3 contains 16 residues. Germline V gene data show CDR1 as SNHLY and CDR2 as FYNNEI. The V and J ends lost 4 bases and 3 bases, in that order; junction bases with no gene match: 6. CDR3 residues: CASSAWDRGDKNIQYF. The DNA of the CDR3 is TGTGCCAGCAGTGCCTGGGACAGGGGCGACAAAAACATTCAGTACTTC.

This clonotype turned up a few times. The CDR3 DNA is TGTGCCAGCAGCCGACTAGCGGGGGGGCTCGGGGAGCTGTTTTTT. Translating it yields CASSRLAGGLGELFF. V usage is TRBV6-1 and J usage is TRBJ2-2; 14 positions match TRBD2. The CDR3 sequence is 15 residues long. Trimming at V came to 6 bases and at J to 7 bases, leaving 4 bases not matched to a gene. Germline V gene sequence: CDR1 MNHNS, CDR2 SASEGT.

This clonotype occurred many times. The genes are TRBV7-2 and TRBJ2-3; D might be TRBD2 (5 bases). V lost 0 bases, J lost 5 bases, and 9 bases lay in between. The germline V gene encodes CDR1 SGHTA and CDR2 FQGNSA. The CDR3 length is 14 residues. In nucleotides, the CDR3 is TGTGCCAGCAGCTTAGCCCTAGCCGGAGATACGCAGTATTTT. Translating gives CASSLALAGDTQYF.

This clonotype was seen a handful of times. The chain's CDR3 is CASSQEPSGVDGTDTQYF. Written as DNA, the CDR3 is TGTGCCAGCAGCCAAGAACCCAGCGGGGTCGACGGCACAGATACGCAGTATTTT. The chain uses TRBV4-2 and TRBJ2-3; 7 bases align to TRBD2. Germline V gene sequence: CDR1 LGHNA, CDR2 YNFKEQ. The J segment lost 1 base and the V segment lost 0 bases, leaving 10 bases of the junction unmatched. The CDR3 covers 18 residues.

This chain joins TRBV3-1 and TRBJ2-5; 7 nucleotides agree with TRBD1. This CDR3 has 15 amino acids. V lost 5 bases, J lost 4 bases, and 10 bases stayed unmatched. The V gene's germline CDR1 is LGHDT and CDR2 YNNKEL (reference sequence). The chain's CDR3 is CASSFQQGRGETQYF. In DNA form, the CDR3 reads TGTGCCAGCAGCTTTCAACAGGGGAGAGGAGAGACCCAGTACTTC.

This clonotype was seen a handful of times. V and J are TRBV5-6 and TRBJ2-7, with unresolved D. The CDR3 has 11 amino acids. Germline V lookup: CDR1 SGHDT, CDR2 YYEEEE. Trimming left V 5 bases short and J 2 bases short, with 5 bases between. CDR3 in DNA: TGTGCCAGCAGATCGGCCTACGAGCAGTACTTC. Amino acid sequence: CASRSAYEQYF.

This clonotype has only a few counts. This chain links TRBV12-3 or TRBV12-4 with TRBJ2-2, with TRBD1 identical over 9 bases. V was clipped by 5 bases and J by 5 bases; unmatched bases: 6. The CDR3 loop spans 15 amino acids. The CDR3 is CASSNRGLGTGELFF. For the CDR3, the DNA is TGTGCCAGCAGTAACAGGGGGCTTGGAACCGGGGAGCTGTTTTTT.

J is TRBJ2-7 and V is TRBV20-1, with no clear D. V lost 6 bases and J 0 bases, leaving 9 bases between the germline ends. This CDR3 is built from 12 residues. Germline V gene lookup returns CDR1 DFQATT and CDR2 SNEGSKA (reference sequence). CDR3 protein: CSARHYSYEQYF. The DNA of the CDR3 is TGCAGTGCGCGCCACTACTCCTACGAGCAGTACTTC.

This clonotype came up a few times. This chain links TRBV10-3 with TRBJ2-3, with TRBD1 matching 9 bases. J lost 4 bases, V lost 11 bases, and 10 bases had no gene match. The CDR3 extends over 14 amino acids. Per the germline V gene, CDR1 is ENHRY and CDR2 is SYGVKD. The DNA for the CDR3 is TGTGCCGCGACCGGGACAGGGTACCCAGATACGCAGTATTTT. Encoded protein: CAATGTGYPDTQYF.

The chain recombines TRBV11-2 with TRBJ2-7; 13 bases agree with TRBD2. The CDR3 runs 16 residues. Germline V gene lookup returns CDR1 SGHAT and CDR2 FQNNGV. J gave up 0 bases and V 5 bases, and 4 bases lay outside the gene matches. CDR3 amino acids: CASSATSGRASYEQYF. For the CDR3, the DNA is TGTGCCAGCAGCGCCACTAGCGGGAGGGCCTCCTACGAGCAGTACTTC.

The chain is built from TRBV9 and TRBJ2-7; possibly TRBD2 for D (5 bases). CDR1 and CDR2 from the germline V gene are SGDLS and YYNGEE. V was clipped by 0 bases and J by 2 bases, with 9 bases between them. This CDR3 region has 14 residues. Written as DNA, the CDR3 is TGTGCCAGCAGCGTAGCCGGGGAAGCCTACGAGCAGTACTTC. It yields the protein CASSVAGEAYEQYF.

The chain joins TRBV5-8 to TRBJ2-1, with D possibly being TRBD1 or TRBD2 (5 bases each). The V gene lost 5 bases and the J gene lost 0 bases, with 18 bases spanning the gap. Germline CDR1 SGHTS, CDR2 YDEGEE. The CDR3 totals 17 residues. The DNA for the CDR3 is TGTGCCAGCAGTTTAGAGGGGCGCGCGGGCTCCTACAATGAGCAGTTCTTC. Protein: CASSLEGRAGSYNEQFF.

The V and J genes are TRBV4-3 and TRBJ2-4; either TRBD1 or TRBD2 may fit D (5 bases each). Germline V gene sequence: CDR1 LGHNA, CDR2 YSLEER. This CDR3 comprises 15 residues. V gave up 0 bases and J gave up 1 base, with 7 bases separating them. In DNA, the CDR3 is TGCGCCAGCAGCCAAGATGAGGGGGCCAAAAACATTCAGTACTTC. Its protein product is CASSQDEGAKNIQYF.

The table lists this clonotype with a few counts. The chain is built from TRBV7-2 and TRBJ2-7; D is possibly TRBD1 (6 bases). Germline V gene data show CDR1 as SGHTA and CDR2 as FQGNSA. V lost 5 bases and J 6 bases, leaving 17 bases between the germline ends. The CDR3 is 14 residues long. CDR3 loop: CASSPSSDRPEQYF. CDR3 nucleotides: TGTGCCAGCAGCCCAAGCTCGGACAGACCCGAGCAGTACTTC.

This clonotype was observed a handful of times. The chain recombines TRBV7-6 with TRBJ2-1; D is possibly TRBD1 or TRBD2 (5 bases each). This CDR3 spans 15 amino acids. CDR1 is SGHVS and CDR2 is FNYEAQ in the germline V gene. V was clipped by 1 base and J by 8 bases, with 15 bases between them. Written as DNA, the CDR3 is TGTGCCAGCAGCTTAGAGGCGAGGGGCGCGGATGAGCAGTTCTTC. The encoded protein is CASSLEARGADEQFF.